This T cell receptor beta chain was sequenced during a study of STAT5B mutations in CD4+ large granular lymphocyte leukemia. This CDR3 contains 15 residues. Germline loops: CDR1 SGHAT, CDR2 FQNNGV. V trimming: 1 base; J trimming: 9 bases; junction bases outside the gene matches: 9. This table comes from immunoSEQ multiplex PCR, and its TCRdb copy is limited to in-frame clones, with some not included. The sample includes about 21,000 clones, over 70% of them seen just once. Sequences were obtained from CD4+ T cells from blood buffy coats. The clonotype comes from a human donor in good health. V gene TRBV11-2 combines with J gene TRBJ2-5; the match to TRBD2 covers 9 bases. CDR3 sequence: CASSLAAGGSGAQYF. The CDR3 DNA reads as TGTGCCAGCAGCTTAGCGGCGGGAGGGTCGGGGGCCCAGTACTTC.